This record looks at one TCR beta chain sequence and its context. Its antigen remains unidentified. The input lacks base qualities; no much larger clone sits a single base away. Taken with the paper, the label for time point translates to: 24 weeks on oral tofacitinib. In light of the paper, this sample's treatment or condition label describes: oral pan-JAK inhibitor, 5-10 mg twice daily. Lesional scalp punch biopsies and peripheral blood were collected from alopecia areata patients. PBMCs were isolated by density centrifugation and stained for CD3, CD4 and CD8, after which CD4+ and CD8+ T cells were sorted on a FACSAria. The sample originates from a study of CD8+ T cells in alopecia areata (dated by TCRdb to the late 2010s). Regarding the complete study: Treated patients were enrolled in an open-label pilot trial of oral tofacitinib, 5 to 10 mg twice daily, for moderate-to-severe alopecia areata. Patients received tofacitinib for 6 to 18 months and were then followed off drug for 6 months to check for delayed response and recurrence. For the treated patients, the SALT score, which quantifies what percentage of scalp surface area is affected, served as the measure of disease severity. The study used high-throughput TCRbeta sequencing to examine T cell clonal expansion in alopecia areata, in both the C3H/HeJ mouse model and human patients. Scalp tissue and sorted CD4+ and CD8+ peripheral blood T cells from patchy and totalis/universalis alopecia areata patients and from healthy controls were covered by human TCRbeta sequencing. Biopsies were taken from tofacitinib-treated patients at baseline and at 4 and 24 weeks of treatment, and a later scalp biopsy was taken in several of the tofacitinib-treated patients. Scalp clonality was compared among normal scalp (n=4), patchy alopecia areata scalp (n=8), and alopecia totalis/universalis scalp (n=8). RNA was obtained with the PAXgene miRNA kit for fixed scalp, the miRNeasy kit for PBMCs, and the RNeasy kit for mouse skin. TCRbeta CDR3 regions were amplified by immunoSEQ multiplex PCR using 35 Vbeta forward and 13 Jbeta reverse primers. Points the paper makes about the study in general: Tofacitinib significantly decreased scalp clonality and the number of expanded CD8+ clones among the top 100 scalp clones. Compared with normal scalp, lesional scalp, particularly in alopecia totalis/universalis, had higher clonality and more expanded CD8+ clones, which suggests antigenic drive. During tofacitinib treatment, many expanded lesional clones stuck around in both scalp and blood, and this persistence may partly explain why relapse happens after treatment is stopped. Scalp TCR repertoire analysis is complicated because resident alphabeta T cells in normal human skin are also sequenced, whereas mouse skin is dominated by gammadelta T cells. Because the treated cohort was small and had just a single nonresponder, larger studies are needed to establish links between baseline CD8+ expansion and response. Shared TCR sequences between patients were less evident than in mice, which may be partly attributable to HLA diversity in the patient population.

Here V drops 6 bases and J drops 5 bases, and the junction holds 6 bases not matched to any gene. The CDR3 runs 15 amino acids, cysteine and phenylalanine included. Here the CDR3 DNA is all that survives: 45 bases in frame from base 1. CDR1 is given as MNHNY and CDR2 as SVGAGI, both from the germline V gene (reference sequence). Library preparation was by the immunoSEQ multiplex PCR assay. To provide template for TCR sequencing, every sample had RNA extracted and reverse transcribed into cDNA. First-strand cDNA was synthesized with SuperScript III using a 2:1 mix of oligo-dT and random hexamers. Amplification bias was assessed with a synthetic immune receptor repertoire, and residual bias was removed computationally. The published analysis was carried out like this. Raw reads were preprocessed for error removal, and CDR3 was defined according to IMGT conventions as running from the conserved cysteine to phenylalanine. Clonality was computed by normalizing Shannon entropy by log2 of the number of productive unique TCRs and subtracting the result from 1. Whether scalp clones were CD4 or CD8 was inferred by matching scalp TCRbeta sequences against CD4 and CD8 repertoires sorted from blood. TCRdb re-hosts the immuneACCESS table, in-frame sequences only. Its copies lack some clones; in the studies checked, an unresolved V gene accounts for under half of them, and the cause for the rest is not known. That table supplies the V and J calls and clone size; D and trimming were determined from the DNA. The table for this sample lists around 290,000 clones; over 45% of them were counted only once. The ten largest clones capture over 1.5% of the sample.

The clonotype comes from a human donor with alopecia areata. The input for sequencing was CD4+ T cells sorted from blood, taken at week 24, from a patient treated with tofacitinib. The chain uses TRBV6-6 and TRBJ2-1; 11 of the junction bases match TRBD2. The sequence in DNA is TGTGCCAGCAGCCCGACTAGCGGGGCTAACAATGAGCAGTTCTTC. This gives the protein CASSPTSGANNEQFF.